This entry lists 25 T cell receptor beta chains sequenced from one sample in a study of T cell responses to AZD1222 COVID-19 vaccine. Using immunoSEQ multiplex PCR, the repertoire was profiled, and TCRdb retains in-frame clones only, with some absent. The sample shows 150,000 to 200,000 clones, about 92% of them seen only once. The sample was peripheral blood, taken on day 0 of AZD1222 vaccination. These receptors all come from an adult in good health.

This clone showed up just once. The genes are TRBV10-3 and TRBJ1-4, with a possible D match to TRBD1 (5 bases). V was shortened by 3 bases and J by 5 bases, with 13 bases between the two germline ends. The germline V gene has CDR1 ENHRY and CDR2 SYGVKD. CDR3 length equals 15 residues. CDR3 in DNA: TGTGCCATCAGTGAAGGTCAGGGTAGGAATGAAAAACTGTTTTTT. Translating gives CAISEGQGRNEKLFF.

The gene calls are TRBV5-4 and TRBJ1-5; the D is unclear. The CDR3 spans 15 residues. V lost 3 bases, J lost 3 bases, and 13 bases lay in between. The germline gives CDR1 SGHNT, CDR2 YYREEE (reference sequence). The CDR3 protein is CASSSGGQSNQPQHF. The CDR3 nucleotides read TGTGCCAGCAGCTCGGGAGGGCAGTCCAATCAGCCCCAGCATTTT.

The V and J genes are TRBV5-1 and TRBJ2-1, with 15 bases identical to TRBD2. V shed 4 bases, J shed 2 bases, and the junction held 13 bases outside the gene matches. This CDR3 region has 20 residues. Germline CDR1 reads SGHRS; CDR2 reads YFSETQ. The CDR3 DNA sequence: TGCGCCAGCAGCCCGGGACTAGCGGGGGGAAACCGAGAGACCTACAATGAGCAGTTCTTC. This gives the protein CASSPGLAGGNRETYNEQFF.

The CDR3 coding sequence is TGTGCCAGCAGTCCCCGGGGAGGAACCTATAGCAATCAGCCCCAGCATTTT. This sequence encodes CASSPRGGTYSNQPQHF. This chain uses TRBV6-6 with TRBJ1-5; the D is unclear. The germline CDR1 and CDR2 sequences are MNHNY and SVGAGI (reference sequence). CDR3 length: 17 amino acids. The V and J ends lost 5 bases and 0 bases respectively, with 17 bases between them.

The V gene is TRBV29-1, the J gene TRBJ1-1; D unresolved. The CDR3 is made up of 12 amino acids. Trimming removed 3 bases from V and 4 bases from J, with 9 bases in between. The V gene's germline CDR1 is SQVTM and CDR2 ANQGSEA. CDR3 DNA sequence: TGCAGCGTTGAGATGGTAAGCACTGAAGCTTTCTTT. This codes for CSVEMVSTEAFF.

The chain couples TRBV19 to TRBJ1-3; D ambiguous. The germline CDR1 and CDR2 sequences are LNHDA and SQIVND (reference sequence). V lost 5 bases and J 0 bases, leaving 11 bases between the germline ends. This CDR3 is 15 amino acids long. CDR3 in amino acids: CASSYWISSGNTIYF. CDR3 coding DNA: TGTGCCAGTAGTTATTGGATCTCCTCTGGAAACACCATATATTTT. The complete variable domain, with remaining parts taken from reference TRBV19 and TRBJ1-3, reads DGGITQSPKYLFRKEGQNVTLSCEQNLNHDAMYWYRQDPGQGLRLIYYSQIVNDFQKGDIAEGYSVSREKKESFPLTVTSAQKNPTAFYLCASSYWISSGNTIYFGEGSWLTVV.

The rearrangement uses TRBV7-9 and TRBJ1-2; no definite D call. Trimming removed 5 bases from V and 2 bases from J, with 15 bases in between. This CDR3 spans 15 amino acids. CDR1 SEHNR and CDR2 FQNEAQ come from the germline V gene (reference sequence). The CDR3 coding sequence is TGTGCCAGCAGCCTAAACCTGGTGAGGAACTATGGCTACACCTTC. It codes for CASSLNLVRNYGYTF. The whole variable domain, remainder taken from reference TRBV7-9 and TRBJ1-2, is DTGVSQNPRHKITKRGQNVTFRCDPISEHNRLYWYRQTLGQGPEFLTYFQNEAQLEKSRLLSDRFSAERPKGSFSTLEIQRTEQGDSAMYLCASSLNLVRNYGYTFGSGTRLTVV.

The V and J genes are TRBV7-9 and TRBJ1-1, with D possibly being TRBD1 (5 bases). The germline CDR1 and CDR2 sequences are SEHNR and FQNEAQ (reference sequence). There are 13 residues in the CDR3. Trimming took 5 bases from V and 7 from J, leaving 14 bases between them. The CDR3 sequence is CASSLPGIFEAFF. The CDR3 region has the DNA TGTGCCAGCAGCCTACCAGGGATTTTTGAAGCTTTCTTT.

This clone was seen a single time. The chain combines TRBV5-1 with TRBJ1-1, with D maybe TRBD1 (5 bases). V dropped 7 bases and J dropped 4 bases, with 17 bases sitting between them. This CDR3 comprises 14 residues. Germline V CDR1 and CDR2: SGHRS, YFSETQ. CDR3 sequence (DNA): TGCGCCAGCGGTTACCAGGGTGGTCCCACTGAAGCTTTCTTT. Encoded protein: CASGYQGGPTEAFF.

The chain is built from TRBV3-1 (or the pseudogene TRBV3-2) and TRBJ1-4, with D uncertain. Trimming left V 0 bases short and J 4 bases short, with 24 bases between. The germline CDR1 and CDR2 sequences are LGHDT and YNNKEL (reference sequence). The CDR3 is 20 residues long. The CDR3 region has the DNA TGTGCCAGCAGCCAAGAACCCCCGTTCGTAGCGGACTTGATTAATGAAAAACTGTTTTTT. It specifies CASSQEPPFVADLINEKLFF.

The chain combines TRBV29-1 with TRBJ1-2; D is unclear. V lost 6 bases and J 0 bases, leaving 5 bases between the germline ends. Germline loops: CDR1 SQVTM, CDR2 ANQGSEA. This CDR3 region has 11 residues. In nucleotides, the CDR3 is TGCAGCGTATACACTAACTATGGCTACACCTTC. This codes for CSVYTNYGYTF.

V and J are TRBV5-1 and TRBJ2-3; D is ambiguous. Germline V gene lookup returns CDR1 SGHRS and CDR2 YFSETQ. This CDR3 contains 13 residues. V was shortened by 2 bases and J by 2 bases, with 6 bases between the two germline ends. CDR3 coding DNA: TGCGCCAGCAGCTTAATCGTCACAGATACGCAGTATTTT. Translating it yields CASSLIVTDTQYF.

CDR3 sequence reads: CASSDAGQVLYGYTF. The CDR3 region has the DNA TGTGCCAGTAGTGACGCGGGTCAGGTCCTCTATGGCTACACCTTC. The gene calls are TRBV19 and TRBJ1-2; D is ambiguous. Trimming removed 5 bases at V and 4 bases at J, with 17 bases between. Per the germline V gene, CDR1 is LNHDA and CDR2 is SQIVND (reference sequence). The CDR3 loop spans 15 amino acids.

In nucleotides, the CDR3 is TGTGCCAGCAGCCTCGGGACAGGCCAAAATCAGCCCCAGCATTTT. This encodes CASSLGTGQNQPQHF. This rearrangement joins TRBV7-8 to TRBJ1-5; 8 positions agree with TRBD1. Germline-derived CDR1 and CDR2 are SGHVS and FQNEAQ. The CDR3 length is 15 residues. J lost 4 bases, V lost 5 bases, and 7 bases had no gene match. The full variable domain, in which reference TRBV7-8 and TRBJ1-5 provide the parts outside the CDR3, is GAGVSQSPRYKVAKRGQDVALRCDPISGHVSLFWYQQALGQGPEFLTYFQNEAQLDKSGLPSDRFFAERPEGSVSTLKIQRTQQEDSAVYLCASSLGTGQNQPQHFGDGTRLSIL.

CDR3 in amino acids: CASSFAGLRETQYF. CDR3 nucleotides: TGCGCCAGCAGCTTCGCGGGACTGAGGGAGACCCAGTACTTC. The J gene is TRBJ2-5, the V gene TRBV5-1, with a tentative D call TRBD2 (6 bases). CDR1 and CDR2 from the germline V gene are SGHRS and YFSETQ. The CDR3 has 14 amino acids. V was trimmed by 2 bases and J by 5 bases, leaving 13 bases between them.

The rearrangement joins TRBV4-2 to TRBJ2-1; D gene uncertain. Germline CDR1 LGHNA, CDR2 YNFKEQ. Trimming shortened V by 3 bases and J by 4 bases, and 16 bases separated the two germline ends. The CDR3 sequence is 16 residues long. The CDR3 DNA reads as TGTGCCAGCAGCCATCCGACCGGGTCAGGTTACAATGAGCAGTTCTTC. It translates to CASSHPTGSGYNEQFF.

CDR3 sequence reads: CASNQPSGHYDTQYF. Here the CDR3 DNA reads TGTGCCAGCAACCAGCCTAGCGGCCACTACGATACGCAGTATTTT. The V and J genes are TRBV2 and TRBJ2-3; 7 positions agree with TRBD2. Per the germline V gene, CDR1 is SNHLY and CDR2 is FYNNEI. The CDR3 runs to 15 residues. V gave up 7 bases and J gave up 6 bases; unmatched junction bases: 13.

The J gene is TRBJ2-5, the V gene TRBV5-1; possibly TRBD1 for D (6 bases). The CDR3 length is 17 residues. V was trimmed by 4 bases and J by 2 bases, leaving 21 bases between them. Germline CDR1 reads SGHRS; CDR2 reads YFSETQ. The CDR3 region is CASSPSGGGGWQETQYF. The CDR3 coding sequence is TGCGCCAGCAGCCCCAGTGGGGGCGGCGGGTGGCAAGAGACCCAGTACTTC.

The chain joins TRBV5-1 to TRBJ1-1; D remains unclear. There are 14 residues in the CDR3. V shed 1 base and J shed 1 base, with 8 bases lying between them. Looked up from germline, CDR1 is SGHRS and CDR2 is YFSETQ. CDR3 nucleotides: TGCGCCAGCAGCTTGCGGGCAGGGAACACTGAAGCTTTCTTT. As protein: CASSLRAGNTEAFF.

The chain carries TRBV7-2 and TRBJ2-5; 7 bases are a match to TRBD2. The trim removed 4 bases at V and 3 bases at J, leaving 8 bases unmatched. This CDR3 has 15 amino acids. Per germline, CDR1 SGHTA and CDR2 FQGNSA. CDR3 sequence: CASSSWTSVKETQYF. In DNA form, the CDR3 reads TGTGCCAGCAGCTCCTGGACTAGTGTGAAAGAGACCCAGTACTTC.

This sequence joins TRBV9 and TRBJ1-3; 7 bases agree with TRBD1. The CDR3 is 17 residues long. Germline CDR1 is SGDLS and CDR2 is YYNGEE. J gave up 0 bases and V 3 bases, and 9 bases lay outside the gene matches. The CDR3 nucleotides read TGTGCCAGCAGCGCAACCGGGACAGTGACCTCTGGAAACACCATATATTTT. Its translation is CASSATGTVTSGNTIYF.

J is TRBJ2-7 and V is TRBV11-2; TRBD1 is a possible D gene (6 bases). V lost 5 bases, J lost 3 bases, and 26 bases lay in between. Per the germline V gene, CDR1 is SGHAT and CDR2 is FQNNGV. CDR3 length: 18 amino acids. In DNA, the CDR3 is TGTGCCAGCAGCCAACTCCGGGACAAGACCCTGGGGGTCTACGAGCAGTACTTC. It encodes CASSQLRDKTLGVYEQYF.

This rearrangement joins TRBV7-9 to TRBJ1-3, with a possible D match to TRBD1 (5 bases). The V gene lost 5 bases and the J gene lost 5 bases, with 22 bases spanning the gap. The CDR3 is 17 amino acids. Germline V lookup: CDR1 SEHNR, CDR2 FQNEAQ (reference sequence). The CDR3 DNA reads TGTGCCAGCAGCAACTCACACGGGACTCATAAAAGAAACACCATATATTTT. Protein: CASSNSHGTHKRNTIYF.

The chain uses TRBV3-1 (or the pseudogene TRBV3-2) and TRBJ1-4; D call uncertain. The CDR3 totals 17 residues. V was trimmed by 2 bases and J by 0 bases, leaving 13 bases between them. Germline values: CDR1 LGHDT, CDR2 YNNKEL (reference sequence). The CDR3 sequence: CASSQIHSGSTNEKLFF. The DNA of the CDR3 is TGTGCCAGCAGCCAAATTCACAGTGGGTCAACTAATGAAAAACTGTTTTTT.

The J gene is TRBJ1-6, the V gene TRBV30; D possibly corresponds to TRBD1 (5 bases). The CDR3 has 16 amino acids. Germline CDR1 is GTSNPN and CDR2 is SVGIG (reference sequence). V lost 2 bases, J lost 0 bases, and 11 bases lay in between. In DNA form, the CDR3 reads TGTGCCTGGAGTTGGGGCCGGAGCTCCTATAATTCACCCCTCCACTTT. It encodes CAWSWGRSSYNSPLHF.